The rows below give T cell receptor beta chains drawn from one sample of a study of T cells in Graves' hyperthyroidism and ophthalmopathy. TCRdb passed the multiplex PCR reads through MiXCR, listing each CDR3 protein once. Here the sample spans about 700,000 distinct CDR3 sequences, nearly 45% being singletons. Specimen: peripheral blood or thyroid tissue (not recorded which). The receptors originated from an adult man with Graves' disease, either hyperthyroidism or ophthalmopathy (not recorded which). CDR3s include the opening cysteine and the closing phenylalanine or tryptophan. The order of the fields is CDR3 DNA, CDR3 protein, J gene, clone size, D gene, V gene. A D gene is named only where the DNA matches it firmly. Clone size is not always given. Where it is, it says once, few, many or a class for expanded clones.

TGTGCCAGTATACAGGGACGGGGTAGCAATCAGCCCCAGCATTTT,CASIQGRGSNQPQHF,TRBJ1-5,many,-,TRBV19
TGTGCCAGCAGCTTAAGTCAGAGCCAAGAGACCCAGTACTTC,CASSLSQSQETQYF,TRBJ2-5,many,-,TRBV7-9
TGTGCCAGCAGCTACCGCGGACAGGGGAACACCATATATTTT,CASSYRGQGNTIYF,TRBJ1-3,-,TRBD1,TRBV7-9
TGTGCCAGCAGTGAGGACAGGAGCCTTAACTATGGCTACACCTTC,CASSEDRSLNYGYTF,TRBJ1-2,-,TRBD1,TRBV10-3
TGCAGTGCCCTGCCTCACAGCGGGCTTAAAAACGAGCAGTACTTC,CSALPHSGLKNEQYF,TRBJ2-7,few,-,TRBV20-1
TGTGCCACGACAACGGGACAGGGGGCGTTCTTTCGCGGCTACACCTTC,CATTTGQGAFFRGYTF,TRBJ1-2,-,TRBD1,TRBV28
TGTGCCAGCAGTGGGCCCATTGACCGGGCGGGGTATGGCTGCACCTTC,CASSGPIDRAGYGCTF,TRBJ1-2,-,-,TRBV7-9
TGCAGCGTTGATTTTGGGACAGACCAGCATTTT,CSVDFGTDQHF,TRBJ1-5,-,TRBD1,TRBV29-1
TGTGCCAGCAGCTTAAAAAGACAGGAGGTCCTCTATGGCTACACCTTC,CASSLKRQEVLYGYTF,TRBJ1-2,few,-,TRBV7-9
TGTGCCAGCAGTTACTCGAGGCAGTTTGAAAATCTGTTTTTT,CASSYSRQFENLFF,TRBJ1-4,-,-,TRBV6-5
TGTGCCAGTAGGACGACAGGAATAAGCGGGGACAGGCGTTCACCCCTCCACTTT,CASRTTGISGDRRSPLHF,TRBJ1-6,-,TRBD1,TRBV7-9
TGTGCCAGCAGCGCCTCCGGGACATTTGAAAAACTGTTTTTT,CASSASGTFEKLFF,TRBJ1-4,few,-,TRBV9
TGTGCCAGCACCCGGACAGGGGGCGCATTCGGCTACACCTTC,CASTRTGGAFGYTF,TRBJ1-2,once,TRBD1,TRBV2
TGTGCCAGCAGTGCTCACAGGGAGACCCAGCATTTT,CASSAHRETQHF,TRBJ1-5,-,-,TRBV19
TGTGCCAGCATGAAACCGGGAGGGGGGGATGAAGCTTTCTTT,CASMKPGGGDEAFF,TRBJ1-1,-,-,TRBV14
TGTGCCGTCAGTGAAAGGGGGACAGGGAGTGATCAGCCCCAGCATTTT,CAVSERGTGSDQPQHF,TRBJ1-5,once,TRBD1,TRBV10-3
TGTGCCAGCAGCTTAACAAGCCCAGGTCCCCAGCATTTT,CASSLTSPGPQHF,TRBJ1-5,few,-,TRBV7-9
TGTGCCAGCAGAGGACAGGTCGACTATGGCTACACCTTC,CASRGQVDYGYTF,TRBJ1-2,-,TRBD1,TRBV2
TGTGCCAGTAGTATAAGACTAGCCGACGGGGAGCTGTTTTTT,CASSIRLADGELFF,TRBJ2-2,once,TRBD2,TRBV19
TGTGCCAGCAGCTTTCCCGCGAACACTGAAGCTTTCTTT,CASSFPANTEAFF,TRBJ1-1,few,-,TRBV5-6
TGTGCCAGCAGCTTAAGGGGCTCCAACTATGGCTACACCTTC,CASSLRGSNYGYTF,TRBJ1-2,few,-,TRBV7-9
TGTGCCACCAGTGGAGGCGGGGAGCTGTTTTTT,CATSGGGELFF,TRBJ2-2,-,-,TRBV24-1
TGTGCCAGCAGCCACTACAGGGCCGGCACTAAAGCTTTCTTT,CASSHYRAGTKAFF,TRBJ1-1,-,-,TRBV2
TGTGCCAGCAGCCAAGATCTTAGCGGGGGAGGTCAAGAGACCCAGTACTTC,CASSQDLSGGGQETQYF,TRBJ2-5,few,TRBD2,TRBV4-1
TGCAGTGCCCCCGGGACAGGGGAAGGCTATGGCTACACCTTC,CSAPGTGEGYGYTF,TRBJ1-2,few,TRBD1,TRBV20-1
TGTGCCAGCAGTGAGCCCCGAGCAGGTGAAAAACTGTTTTTT,CASSEPRAGEKLFF,TRBJ1-4,many,-,TRBV2
TGCAGCGTGAAGGGGACAGGGTCGGGTGAAGCTTTCTTT,CSVKGTGSGEAFF,TRBJ1-1,-,TRBD1,TRBV29-1
TGTGCCACCAGTGACCGGACAGGGGAAGAGACCCAGTACTTC,CATSDRTGEETQYF,TRBJ2-5,many,TRBD1,TRBV24-1